The source of this TCR beta chain is a study of identical twins. Study results and limitations: Out-of-frame alpha sequences common to twins exhibited an excess of low generation probability. Modeled out-of-frame TCR alpha sharing in monozygotic twins fell below observed levels.

One entry per CDR3 protein results from TCRdb running MiXCR on the 5' RACE reads. The repertoire holds roughly 470,000 distinct CDR3 sequences, with roughly an eighth as singletons. Trimming cost V 5 bases and J 3 bases, with 20 bases left between them. The germline V gene encodes CDR1 MNHEY and CDR2 SMNVEV (reference sequence). The CDR3 runs 16 residues. Comments on this clonotype: The antigen is undetermined.

The data were also submitted as part of a second study, on yellow fever vaccine responses in identical twins.

The chain carries TRBV27 and TRBJ2-7; tentative D call: TRBD1 (6 bases). The sequenced material came from CD4+ T cells sorted from blood. This TCR was sampled from a woman under 30 in good health. The chain's CDR3 is CASSPRGGQSYYEQYF. The DNA of the CDR3 is TGTGCCAGCAGTCCCCGAGGGGGTCAATCCTACTACGAGCAGTACTTC.